The 9 T cell receptor beta chains given below trace back to one sample, sequenced in a study of radiotherapy plus CTLA-4 blockade in lung cancer. Repertoires were generated with immunoSEQ multiplex PCR, while TCRdb's copy carries only in-frame clones and drops some. The table shows approximately 60,000 clones, with about 80% occurring only once. This specimen was peripheral blood, taken from a patient treated with radiotherapy plus ipilimumab. The receptors originated from a human donor with non-small cell lung cancer whose response to radiotherapy plus ipilimumab could not be evaluated.

This clone was seen a single time. The gene calls are TRBV19 and TRBJ1-1, with D perhaps matching TRBD1 (5 bases). There are 12 residues in the CDR3. Germline-derived CDR1 and CDR2 are LNHDA and SQIVND (reference sequence). Trimming left V 4 bases short and J 8 bases short, with 11 bases between. The chain's CDR3 is CASSREYREAFF. CDR3 nucleotides: TGTGCCAGTAGTAGGGAATACAGGGAAGCTTTCTTT.

A single count supports this clone. The chain uses TRBV5-1 and TRBJ2-1, with 12 positions matching TRBD2. The CDR3 totals 14 residues. CDR1 is SGHRS, CDR2 YFSETQ, per germline. The V gene end was trimmed by 0 bases and the J gene end by 10 bases; junction bases not matched to a gene: 2. CDR3 amino acids: CASSLELAGGEQFF. CDR3 sequence (DNA): TGCGCCAGCAGCTTGGAGCTAGCGGGGGGGGAGCAGTTCTTC.

The chain employs TRBV5-1 and TRBJ2-6, with TRBD1 identical over 9 bases. With 0 bases clipped from V and 0 bases from J, the junction kept 4 bases outside the gene matches. CDR3 length equals 18 residues. CDR1 is SGHRS, CDR2 YFSETQ, per germline. For the CDR3, the DNA is TGCGCCAGCAGCTTGGGAGGGACAGGGTCCTCTGGGGCCAACGTCCTGACTTTC. It yields the protein CASSLGGTGSSGANVLTF.

The chain has TRBV7-2 and TRBJ1-6; possible D gene TRBD1, 6 bases. CDR3 length equals 16 residues. Germline V gene lookup returns CDR1 SGHTA and CDR2 FQGNSA. Between the trimmed V and J ends, which lost 4 bases and 6 bases, there was a span of 16 bases. CDR3 nucleotides: TGTGCCAGCAGCTACGCGGACAGTGCAATTAATTCACCCCTCCACTTT. Translated, it gives CASSYADSAINSPLHF.

The J gene is TRBJ1-1, the V gene TRBV4-3; D not certain. Trimming cost V 4 bases and J 0 bases, with 21 bases left between them. CDR3 length equals 18 residues. Germline-derived CDR1 and CDR2 are LGHNA and YSLEER. As DNA, the CDR3 is TGCGCCAGCAGCCCCTCCCTTCCCCCGTACCTAATGAACACTGAAGCTTTCTTT. Its translation: CASSPSLPPYLMNTEAFF.

CDR3 nucleotide sequence: TGTGCCAGCAGCTCAGACTACGGCTCTGGAAACACCATATATTTT. The encoded protein is CASSSDYGSGNTIYF. The chain combines TRBV7-2 with TRBJ1-3; no reliable D call. Germline V gene lookup returns CDR1 SGHTA and CDR2 FQGNSA. This CDR3 has 15 amino acids. Trimming stripped 4 bases from V and 0 bases from J, with 10 bases between.

The rearrangement joins TRBV1 to TRBJ2-5; the tabulated D call, TRBD2, remains unverified against the DNA. TRBV1 is labeled a pseudogene. The CDR3 sequence is 18 residues long. The CDR3 loop reads CTSSRPVTSPRREETQYF. CDR3 in DNA: TGCACCAGCAGCCGCCCGGTGACTAGCCCCCGCCGAGAAGAGACCCAGTACTTC.

In DNA, the CDR3 is TGCAGTGCGCCATCAGGGGATGGCTACACCTTC. Protein sequence: CSAPSGDGYTF. The chain is built from TRBV20-1 and TRBJ1-2, with TRBD1 as a possible D gene (6 bases). CDR1 is DFQATT and CDR2 is SNEGSKA in the germline V gene (reference sequence). The CDR3 is 11 amino acids. The ends were cut back, 6 bases at V and 6 bases at J, with 11 bases in the middle.

The chain has TRBV19 and TRBJ1-2; D unresolved. Germline V gives CDR1 LNHDA, CDR2 SQIVND (reference sequence). The V end lost 3 bases, the J end lost 6 bases, and 11 bases lay between the germline ends. This CDR3 region has 13 residues. CDR3 sequence: CASSMVPGNGYTF. The CDR3 region has the DNA TGTGCCAGTAGTATGGTTCCGGGAAATGGCTACACCTTC.